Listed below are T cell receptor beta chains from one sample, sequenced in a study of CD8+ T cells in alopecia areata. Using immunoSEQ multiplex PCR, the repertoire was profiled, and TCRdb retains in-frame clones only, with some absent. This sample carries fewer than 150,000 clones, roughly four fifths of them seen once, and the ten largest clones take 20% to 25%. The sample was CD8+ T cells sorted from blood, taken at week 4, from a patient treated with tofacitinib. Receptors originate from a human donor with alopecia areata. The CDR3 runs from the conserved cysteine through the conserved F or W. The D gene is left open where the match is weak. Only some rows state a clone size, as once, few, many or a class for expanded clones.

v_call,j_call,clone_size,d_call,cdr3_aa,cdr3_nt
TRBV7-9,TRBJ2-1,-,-,CASSLVGGSGEQFF,TGTGCCAGCAGCTTAGTAGGGGGATCTGGTGAGCAGTTCTTC
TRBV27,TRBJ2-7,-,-,CASSPGSSYEQYF,TGTGCCAGCAGTCCCGGGTCCTCCTACGAGCAGTACTTC
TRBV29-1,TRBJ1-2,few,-,CSVDGRGYGYTF,TGCAGCGTTGATGGCAGGGGCTATGGCTACACCTTC
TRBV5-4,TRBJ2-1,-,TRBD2,CASSLPAGGPEEQFF,TGTGCCAGCAGCTTGCCAGCGGGGGGGCCTGAGGAGCAGTTCTTC
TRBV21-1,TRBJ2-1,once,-,CASSTARMRQFF,TGTGCCAGCAGCACCGCCCGGATGCGGCAGTTCTTC
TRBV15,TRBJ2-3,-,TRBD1,CATSRTRGSDTQYF,TGTGCCACCAGCAGGACCAGGGGGTCAGATACGCAGTATTTT
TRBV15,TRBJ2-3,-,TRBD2,CATSRERLAGGGDTQYF,TGTGCCACCAGCAGAGAACGTCTAGCGGGGGGAGGAGATACGCAGTATTTT
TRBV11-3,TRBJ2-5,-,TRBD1,CASSLRDRGRETQYF,TGTGCCAGCAGCTTACGGGACAGGGGTAGGGAGACCCAGTACTTC
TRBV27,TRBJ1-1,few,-,CASSLGHLMNTEAFF,TGTGCCAGCAGTTTAGGCCATCTGATGAACACTGAAGCTTTCTTT
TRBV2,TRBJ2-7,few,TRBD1,CASSQPQDRGGHEQYF,TGTGCCAGCAGTCAACCTCAGGACAGGGGAGGACACGAGCAGTACTTC
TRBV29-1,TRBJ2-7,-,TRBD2,CSVERERDYEQYF,TGCAGCGTTGAGCGGGAGAGGGACTACGAGCAGTACTTC
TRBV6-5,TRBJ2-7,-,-,CASSYGGTAYEQYF,TGTGCCAGCAGTTACGGGGGAACTGCCTACGAGCAGTACTTC
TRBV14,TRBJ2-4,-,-,CASSQSGILAKNIQYF,TGTGCCAGCAGCCAATCCGGCATTCTAGCCAAAAACATTCAGTACTTC
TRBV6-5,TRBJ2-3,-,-,CASSYAAGSTDTQYF,TGTGCCAGCAGTTACGCGGCAGGGAGCACAGATACGCAGTATTTT
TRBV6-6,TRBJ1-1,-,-,CASSYSGAEAFF,TGTGCCAGCAGTTACTCGGGAGCTGAAGCTTTCTTT
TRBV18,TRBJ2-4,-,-,CASSLRDQTPKNIQYF,TGTGCCAGCTCACTCCGGGACCAAACTCCCAAAAACATTCAGTACTTC
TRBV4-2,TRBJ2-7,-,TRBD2,CASSQDNLGLAGVYEQYF,TGTGCCAGCAGCCAAGATAATTTGGGACTAGCGGGAGTCTACGAGCAGTACTTC
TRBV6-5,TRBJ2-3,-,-,CASSYGTADTQYF,TGTGCCAGCAGTTATGGAACGGCAGATACGCAGTATTTT
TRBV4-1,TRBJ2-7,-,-,CASSPGDRGYEQYF,TGCGCCAGCAGCCCAGGAGATAGAGGCTACGAGCAGTACTTC
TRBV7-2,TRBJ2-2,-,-,CASSSAGALGGELFF,TGTGCCAGCTCCTCCGCGGGGGCGCTCGGCGGGGAGCTGTTTTTT
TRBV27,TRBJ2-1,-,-,CASSLGGSNEQFF,TGTGCCAGCAGTTTAGGTGGATCCAATGAGCAGTTCTTC
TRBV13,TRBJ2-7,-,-,CASSLGSSLEQYF,TGTGCCAGCAGCTTAGGCTCCAGCCTGGAGCAGTACTTC
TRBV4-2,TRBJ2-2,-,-,CASSQDRSTGELFF,TGTGCCAGCAGCCAAGATAGGAGCACCGGGGAGCTGTTTTTT
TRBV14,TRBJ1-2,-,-,CASSQDLGGGYTF,TGTGCCAGCAGCCAAGATCTGGGGGGAGGCTACACCTTC
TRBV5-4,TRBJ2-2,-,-,CASSWTGTGELFF,TGTGCCAGCAGCTGGACGGGGACCGGGGAGCTGTTTTTT
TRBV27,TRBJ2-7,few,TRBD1,CASSFSKGADEQYF,TGTGCCAGCAGTTTTTCAAAGGGGGCCGACGAGCAGTACTTC
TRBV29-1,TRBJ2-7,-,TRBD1,CSVEGTGGDDAYEQYF,TGCAGCGTTGAAGGGACAGGGGGCGACGATGCCTACGAGCAGTACTTC
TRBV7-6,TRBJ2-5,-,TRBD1,CASSRTGAPRETQYF,TGTGCCAGCAGTCGGACAGGGGCCCCCAGAGAGACCCAGTACTTC
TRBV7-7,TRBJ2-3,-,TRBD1,CASSRTGGWTDTQYF,TGTGCTAGCAGCAGGACAGGGGGCTGGACAGATACGCAGTATTTT
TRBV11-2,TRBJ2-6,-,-,CASSFGTGNSGANVLTF,TGTGCCAGCAGCTTCGGGACCGGAAACTCTGGGGCCAACGTCCTGACTTTC
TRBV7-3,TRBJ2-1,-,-,CASSLRARWCYNEQFF,TGTGCCAGCAGCTTAAGGGCCAGATGGTGCTACAATGAGCAGTTCTTC
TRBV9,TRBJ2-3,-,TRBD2,CASSASGRLRTDTQYF,TGTGCCAGCAGCGCTAGCGGGCGCCTACGCACAGATACGCAGTATTTT
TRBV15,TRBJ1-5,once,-,CATSREGSNQPQHF,TGTGCCACCAGCAGAGAGGGGAGCAATCAGCCCCAGCATTTT
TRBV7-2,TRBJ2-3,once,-,CASSLGQFSSTDTQYF,TGTGCCAGCAGCTTAGGACAGTTTAGCAGCACAGATACGCAGTATTTT
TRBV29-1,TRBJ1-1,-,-,CSVSVTEAFF,TGCAGCGTTTCCGTCACTGAAGCTTTCTTT
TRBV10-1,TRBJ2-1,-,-,CASSAGDNEQFF,TGCGCCAGCAGCGCAGGGGATAATGAGCAGTTCTTC
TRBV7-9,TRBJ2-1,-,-,CASSLAGSSYNEQFF,TGTGCCAGCAGCTTAGCGGGGAGCTCCTACAATGAGCAGTTCTTC
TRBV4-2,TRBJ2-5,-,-,CASSQDYSGGPSETQYF,TGTGCCAGCAGCCAAGATTATAGTGGGGGGCCCTCGGAGACCCAGTACTTC
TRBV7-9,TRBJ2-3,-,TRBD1,CASGTGDQEYF,TGTGCCAGCGGGACAGGTGACCAGGAGTATTTT
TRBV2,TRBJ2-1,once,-,CASKQGSNNEQFF,TGTGCCAGCAAGCAGGGTAGCAACAATGAGCAGTTCTTC
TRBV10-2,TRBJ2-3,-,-,CASKSEGSSTDTQYF,TGCGCCAGCAAATCCGAGGGATCTAGCACAGATACGCAGTATTTT
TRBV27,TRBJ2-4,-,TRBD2,CASRHSQAGENIQYF,TGTGCCAGCAGACACTCCCAGGCGGGGGAAAACATTCAGTACTTC
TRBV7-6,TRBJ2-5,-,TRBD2,CASASELAVGETQYF,TGTGCCAGCGCCTCAGAGCTAGCGGTTGGGGAGACCCAGTACTTC
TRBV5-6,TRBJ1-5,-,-,CASSLSPNSNQPQHF,TGTGCCAGCAGCTTGTCTCCGAATAGCAATCAGCCCCAGCATTTT
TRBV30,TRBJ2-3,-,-,CAWSVGVVGGTDTQYF,TGTGCCTGGAGTGTTGGAGTAGTGGGGGGCACGGATACGCAGTATTTT
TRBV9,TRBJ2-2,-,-,CASSFSPTGTNTGELFF,TGTGCCAGCAGCTTCTCCCCGACAGGCACGAACACCGGGGAGCTGTTTTTT
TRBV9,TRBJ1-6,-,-,CASSVSSSYNSPLHF,TGTGCCAGCAGCGTTTCAAGCTCCTATAATTCACCCCTCCACTTT
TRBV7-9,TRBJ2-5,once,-,CASSFPPIEKETQYF,TGTGCCAGCAGCTTCCCCCCGATAGAGAAAGAGACCCAGTACTTC
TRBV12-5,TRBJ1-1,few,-,CASGLAYREPENTEAFF,TGTGCTAGTGGTTTGGCTTACAGGGAACCAGAGAACACTGAAGCTTTCTTT
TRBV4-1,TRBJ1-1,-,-,CASSPGSYTEAFF,TGCGCCAGCAGCCCTGGGTCATACACTGAAGCTTTCTTT
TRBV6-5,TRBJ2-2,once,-,CASSYSGSLTGELFF,TGTGCCAGCAGTTACTCTGGTAGCCTGACCGGGGAGCTGTTTTTT
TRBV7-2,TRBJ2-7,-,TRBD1,CASSLAGGQAYEQYF,TGTGCCAGCAGCTTAGCCGGGGGACAGGCCTACGAGCAGTACTTC
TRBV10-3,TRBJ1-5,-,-,CAISEDFSNQPQHF,TGTGCCATCAGTGAGGATTTTAGCAATCAGCCCCAGCATTTT
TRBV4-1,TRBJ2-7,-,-,CASSQRTTYSYEQYF,TGCGCCAGCAGCCAAAGGACTACCTACTCCTACGAGCAGTACTTC
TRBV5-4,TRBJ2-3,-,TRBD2,CASSLTNVRAGAQYF,TGTGCCAGCAGCTTGACGAACGTCCGTGCGGGGGCGCAGTATTTT
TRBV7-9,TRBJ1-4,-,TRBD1,CASSSTGREKEKLFF,TGTGCCAGCAGCTCGACAGGGCGAGAAAAAGAAAAACTGTTTTTT
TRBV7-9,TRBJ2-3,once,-,CASSLMVVRTDTQYF,TGTGCCAGCAGCTTAATGGTAGTCCGCACAGATACGCAGTATTTT
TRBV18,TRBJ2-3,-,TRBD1,CASSLGTAIYFTDTQYF,TGTGCCAGCTCACTCGGGACAGCGATATACTTCACAGATACGCAGTATTTT
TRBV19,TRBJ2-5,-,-,CASTSGGTQYF,TGTGCCAGTACCTCCGGAGGGACCCAGTACTTC